The present entry profiles one TCR beta chain with its context. The sample originates from a study of blood T cell repertoires in COVID-19. On the study more broadly: Samples representing acute and convalescent COVID-19 were sourced from the United States, Italy and Spain. PBMCs, B-cell-depleted T cells, or T cells provided the cDNA or gDNA that made up the material.

Assay: immunoSEQ multiplex PCR; the TCRdb copy retains only in-frame clones and omits some. The table has 120,000 to 150,000 clones, roughly 80% seen once. CDR1 and CDR2 (germline): SGHTS, YDEGEE. CDR3 length: 15 amino acids. V gave up 5 bases and J gave up 0 bases; unmatched junction bases: 7. This study enrolled people aged roughly 18 to 100 from about two dozen US geographic areas. Symptom resolution, clearance, or two negative PCRs marked the recovered donors of Cohort 3. The sequence came from a middle-aged woman who had recovered from COVID-19. Material for sequencing was PBMCs or T cells enriched from blood (not recorded which). The chain recombines TRBV5-8 with TRBJ2-7; 8 bases match TRBD1. CDR3 nucleotide sequence: TGTGCCAGCAGACAGACAGGGGTGAACTCCTACGAGCAGTACTTC. Amino acids: CASRQTGVNSYEQYF.